Sequencing of this T cell receptor beta chain was carried out in a study of blood T cell repertoires in COVID-19. This clone appeared a single time. Repertoires were generated with immunoSEQ multiplex PCR, while TCRdb's copy carries only in-frame clones and drops some. This table holds 40,000 to 60,000 clones, 75% to 90% found once. There are 14 residues in the CDR3. Germline V lookup: CDR1 MNHEY, CDR2 SVGAGI. Between the trimmed V and J ends, which lost 8 bases and 1 base, there was a span of 15 bases. The sequence was collected from a woman of 80 years or more with COVID-19, enrolled during active disease. Specimen: peripheral blood. The chain combines TRBV6-5 with TRBJ2-7, with D uncertain. The CDR3 DNA reads TGTGCCAGCCTGGCTGGAGAAATATCCTACGAGCAGTACTTC. This sequence encodes CASLAGEISYEQYF.